This T cell receptor (beta chain) was observed in a study of shared clonotypes between healthy human individuals. The CDR3 has 15 amino acids. The V segment lost 1 base and the J segment 2 bases; nucleotides outside the gene matches: 4. Germline V gene sequence: CDR1 SGHRS, CDR2 YFSETQ. The protocol was immunoSEQ multiplex PCR, while the TCRdb copy is restricted to in-frame clones and leaves out a portion. In the table there are fewer than 600,000 clones, 70% to 80% of which are singletons. The material sequenced was PBMCs. This chain connects TRBV5-1 to TRBJ2-5, with TRBD2 matching over 8 bases. The source of this sequence is a woman in her thirties or forties in good health. Some clones in this sample may be carry-over from other donors' samples. As DNA, the CDR3 is TGCGCCAGCAGCTTGTCAACTAGCGGACAAGAGACCCAGTACTTC. Its protein is CASSLSTSGQETQYF.